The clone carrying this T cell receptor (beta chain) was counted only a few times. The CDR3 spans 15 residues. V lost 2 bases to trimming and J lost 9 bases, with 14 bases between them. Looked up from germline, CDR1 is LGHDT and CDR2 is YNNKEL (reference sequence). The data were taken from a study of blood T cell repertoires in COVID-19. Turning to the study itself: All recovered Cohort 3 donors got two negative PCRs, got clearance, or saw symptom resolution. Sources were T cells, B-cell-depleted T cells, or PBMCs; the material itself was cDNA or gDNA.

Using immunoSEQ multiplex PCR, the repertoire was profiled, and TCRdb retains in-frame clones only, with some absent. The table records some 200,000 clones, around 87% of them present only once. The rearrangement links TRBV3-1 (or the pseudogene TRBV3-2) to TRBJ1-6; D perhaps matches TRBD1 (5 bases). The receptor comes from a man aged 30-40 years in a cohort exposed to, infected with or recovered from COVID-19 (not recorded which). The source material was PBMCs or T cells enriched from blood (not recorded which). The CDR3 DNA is TGTGCCAGCAGCCAACCGGGCCAGGGTGGTTCACCCCTCCACTTT. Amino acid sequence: CASSQPGQGGSPLHF.